The clone carrying this T cell receptor (beta chain) has just a few counts. Antigen unknown. The sample is drawn from a study of response to subunit inactivated influenza vaccine. Study observations and caveats: T cells newly recruited by each seasonal influenza vaccination are few, the authors suggested.

Germline loops: CDR1 SQVTM, CDR2 ANQGSEA. CDR3 length: 14 residues. V lost 6 bases, J lost 0 bases, and 11 bases lay in between. A single record per CDR3 protein comes from TCRdb applying MiXCR to the RT-PCR reads. Of about 650,000 distinct CDR3 sequences detected, about 15% appear once; the ten largest clones hold more than 9%. The sequencing here drew on PBMCs from blood, taken approximately 13 days after vaccination. The chain has TRBV29-1 and TRBJ1-4; TRBD1 might be the D (5 bases). The sequence was collected from a man between 50 and 59 years old who received an inactivated influenza vaccine. The DNA of the CDR3 is TGCAGCGTAGCCGGGACCTCAACTAATGAAAAACTGTTTTTT. Translating gives CSVAGTSTNEKLFF.